A selection of T cell receptor beta chains follows, all from one sample in a study of early T cells in non-severe SARS-CoV-2 infection. Each CDR3 protein gets one entry after TCRdb re-called the 5' RACE reads with MiXCR. This sample has 65,000 to 75,000 distinct CDR3 sequences, with approximately 13% found just once. The sequenced material came from whole blood. These receptors all come from an adult who was a healthcare worker with PCR-confirmed SARS-CoV-2 infection or an uninfected control (not recorded which). Both conserved end residues are part of each CDR3. Fields, in order: J gene, V gene, clone size, D gene, CDR3 DNA, CDR3 protein. The D gene is left open where the match is weak. Size values are once, few and many counts, or a class for expanded clones, and some rows have none.

j_call: TRBJ2-7; v_call: TRBV24-1; clone_size: many; d_call: NA; cdr3_nt: TGTGCCACCAGTGAGGGGGGAAACTACGAGCAGTACTTC; cdr3_aa: CATSEGGNYEQYF
j_call: TRBJ2-5; v_call: TRBV7-6; clone_size: NA; d_call: TRBD1; cdr3_nt: TGTGCCAGCAGCTACTCGACAGGGCAAGAGACCCAGTACTTC; cdr3_aa: CASSYSTGQETQYF
j_call: TRBJ2-3; v_call: TRBV4-1; clone_size: many; d_call: NA; cdr3_nt: TGCGCCAGCAGCCAAGATTATAATGTGGCAGATACGCAGTATTTT; cdr3_aa: CASSQDYNVADTQYF
j_call: TRBJ2-2; v_call: TRBV7-2; clone_size: few; d_call: NA; cdr3_nt: TGTGCCAGCAGCCCCCTTGGGGGACCGGCCGGGGAGCTGTTTTTT; cdr3_aa: CASSPLGGPAGELFF
j_call: TRBJ2-3; v_call: TRBV24-1; clone_size: NA; d_call: NA; cdr3_nt: TGTGCCACCAGTGAGCCCCCAATTGGGATCCCTAGCACAGATACGCAGTATTTT; cdr3_aa: CATSEPPIGIPSTDTQYF
j_call: TRBJ1-1; v_call: TRBV18; clone_size: few; d_call: NA; cdr3_nt: TGTGCCAGCTCACCAGAAACTGGCTCCACTGAAGCTTTCTTT; cdr3_aa: CASSPETGSTEAFF
j_call: TRBJ2-3; v_call: TRBV20-1; clone_size: many; d_call: NA; cdr3_nt: TGCAGTGCTAGGGCGCCTAGGAAAAACACAGATACGCAGTATTTT; cdr3_aa: CSARAPRKNTDTQYF
j_call: TRBJ2-1; v_call: TRBV7-8; clone_size: NA; d_call: NA; cdr3_nt: TGTGCCAGCAGCTTAGGGGTGGGGGCCGTCAATGAGCAGTTCTTC; cdr3_aa: CASSLGVGAVNEQFF
j_call: TRBJ1-2; v_call: TRBV5-1; clone_size: NA; d_call: NA; cdr3_nt: TGCGCCAGCAGCTTGGGTCCTCCTAACTATGGCTACACCTTC; cdr3_aa: CASSLGPPNYGYTF
j_call: TRBJ2-7; v_call: TRBV11-1; clone_size: NA; d_call: NA; cdr3_nt: TGTGCCAGCAGCTTATCGATGGGCTGGGGCGAGCAGTACTTC; cdr3_aa: CASSLSMGWGEQYF
j_call: TRBJ1-1; v_call: TRBV18; clone_size: few; d_call: NA; cdr3_nt: TGTGCCAGCTCACCAGTTATTACGCCAGGAGGGGACACTGAAGCTTTCTTT; cdr3_aa: CASSPVITPGGDTEAFF
j_call: TRBJ2-5; v_call: TRBV7-8; clone_size: NA; d_call: TRBD2; cdr3_nt: TGTGCCAGCAGCTTACTTGTCCGGCGACTAGCGGGATTTGAGACCCAGTACTTC; cdr3_aa: CASSLLVRRLAGFETQYF
j_call: TRBJ2-1; v_call: TRBV4-3; clone_size: few; d_call: TRBD2; cdr3_nt: TGCGCCAGCAGCCCCGGGACTAGCGGCAATGAGCAGTTCTTC; cdr3_aa: CASSPGTSGNEQFF
j_call: TRBJ1-2; v_call: TRBV5-4; clone_size: many; d_call: TRBD1; cdr3_nt: TGTGCCAGCAGGATGGACAGGGGGTCGGATGGCTACACCTTC; cdr3_aa: CASRMDRGSDGYTF
j_call: TRBJ1-4; v_call: TRBV19; clone_size: many; d_call: NA; cdr3_nt: TGTGCCAGTAGTCAAAGGACAGAAAAACTGTTTTTT; cdr3_aa: CASSQRTEKLFF
j_call: TRBJ2-2; v_call: TRBV25-1; clone_size: NA; d_call: TRBD1; cdr3_nt: TGTGCCAGCAGTGATGGGGACAGGGAAATCGGGGAGCTGTTTTTT; cdr3_aa: CASSDGDREIGELFF
j_call: TRBJ1-1; v_call: TRBV29-1; clone_size: NA; d_call: NA; cdr3_nt: TGCAGCGTTGGCGATCGGAACACTGAAGCTTTCTTT; cdr3_aa: CSVGDRNTEAFF
j_call: TRBJ1-5; v_call: TRBV20-1; clone_size: NA; d_call: NA; cdr3_nt: TGCAGTGCTCCCAATGGGGGCAATCAGCCCCAGCATTTT; cdr3_aa: CSAPNGGNQPQHF
j_call: TRBJ1-2; v_call: TRBV6-6; clone_size: many; d_call: NA; cdr3_nt: TGTGCCAGCAGTTCGAGCGGGGATTTCGGTGGCTACACCTTC; cdr3_aa: CASSSSGDFGGYTF
j_call: TRBJ1-5; v_call: TRBV15; clone_size: few; d_call: TRBD1; cdr3_nt: TGTGCCACCAGCAGAGACCGGACAGGGGGAGGAAATCAGCCCCAGCATTTT; cdr3_aa: CATSRDRTGGGNQPQHF
j_call: TRBJ2-1; v_call: TRBV4-3; clone_size: NA; d_call: TRBD1; cdr3_nt: TGCGCCAGCAGCCAACCCCTGGACAGGGGATACAATGAGCAGTTCTTC; cdr3_aa: CASSQPLDRGYNEQFF
j_call: TRBJ1-6; v_call: TRBV5-4; clone_size: few; d_call: NA; cdr3_nt: TGTGCCAGCAGCTCGCCCGTTTTACCCCTCCACTTT; cdr3_aa: CASSSPVLPLHF
j_call: TRBJ2-2; v_call: TRBV27; clone_size: few; d_call: TRBD2; cdr3_nt: TGTGCCAGCAGTTTATTGCCCAGCGGGGCGAACACCGGGGAGCTGTTTTTT; cdr3_aa: CASSLLPSGANTGELFF
j_call: TRBJ2-2; v_call: TRBV7-3; clone_size: few; d_call: NA; cdr3_nt: TGTGCCAGCAGCTCGGATGGGGGTGGAACCGGGGAGCTGTTTTTT; cdr3_aa: CASSSDGGGTGELFF
j_call: TRBJ2-3; v_call: TRBV28; clone_size: few; d_call: TRBD2; cdr3_nt: TGTGCCAGCATGACTTGGACTAGCGGGATAGTCGATACGCAGTATTTT; cdr3_aa: CASMTWTSGIVDTQYF
j_call: TRBJ2-3; v_call: TRBV5-5; clone_size: NA; d_call: TRBD1; cdr3_nt: TGTGCCAGCAGCGTACAGGGGAGTAGAGATACGCAGTATTTT; cdr3_aa: CASSVQGSRDTQYF
j_call: TRBJ1-1; v_call: TRBV6-2/TRBV6-3; clone_size: NA; d_call: NA; cdr3_nt: TGTGCCAGCAGTTACGGCCAGGGTCTGAACACTGAAGCTTTCTTT; cdr3_aa: CASSYGQGLNTEAFF
j_call: TRBJ2-3; v_call: TRBV20-1; clone_size: NA; d_call: NA; cdr3_nt: TGCAGTGCTAGAGCAGCCCGAAGCACAGATACGCAGTATTTT; cdr3_aa: CSARAARSTDTQYF
j_call: TRBJ2-7; v_call: TRBV6-4; clone_size: few; d_call: NA; cdr3_nt: TGTGCCAGCAAGGCTAGCCATTCTTACGAGCAGTACTTC; cdr3_aa: CASKASHSYEQYF
j_call: TRBJ2-2; v_call: TRBV7-8; clone_size: many; d_call: NA; cdr3_nt: TGTGCCGCCGGGGCGGCGAACACCGGGGAGCTGTTTTTT; cdr3_aa: CAAGAANTGELFF
j_call: TRBJ2-7; v_call: TRBV6-5; clone_size: few; d_call: TRBD2; cdr3_nt: TGTGCCAGCAGTACCCTGCCGGGTAGCGGGGGGGCGGAGCAGTACTTC; cdr3_aa: CASSTLPGSGGAEQYF
j_call: TRBJ2-7; v_call: TRBV4-1; clone_size: few; d_call: NA; cdr3_nt: TGCGCCAGTTCAAAGGGGACTGGTTTCGACGAGCAGTACTTC; cdr3_aa: CASSKGTGFDEQYF
j_call: TRBJ2-4; v_call: TRBV21-1; clone_size: few; d_call: NA; cdr3_nt: TGTGCCAGCAGCTCAGATAGGTACTTC; cdr3_aa: CASSSDRYF
j_call: TRBJ1-4; v_call: TRBV7-9; clone_size: NA; d_call: NA; cdr3_nt: TGTGCCACCCAGAATGAAAAACTGTTTTTT; cdr3_aa: CATQNEKLFF
j_call: TRBJ1-1; v_call: TRBV5-1; clone_size: few; d_call: NA; cdr3_nt: TGCGCCAGCAGCTTTAAGACAAACACTGAAGCTTTCTTT; cdr3_aa: CASSFKTNTEAFF
j_call: TRBJ2-5; v_call: TRBV19; clone_size: NA; d_call: NA; cdr3_nt: TGTGCCAGTAGTATGGGTAGGGAGACCCAGTACTTC; cdr3_aa: CASSMGRETQYF
j_call: TRBJ2-1; v_call: TRBV9; clone_size: NA; d_call: NA; cdr3_nt: TGTGCCAGCAGCGTAGAATACTCGAAGCAGTTCTTC; cdr3_aa: CASSVEYSKQFF
j_call: TRBJ2-7; v_call: TRBV24-1; clone_size: NA; d_call: NA; cdr3_nt: TGTGCCACCAGAACTAAACAGGTACACTACGAGCAGTACTTC; cdr3_aa: CATRTKQVHYEQYF
j_call: TRBJ2-1; v_call: TRBV11-2; clone_size: NA; d_call: TRBD2; cdr3_nt: TGTGCCAGCAGCTTAGTTAGCGGGGGTAATAAGTTCTTC; cdr3_aa: CASSLVSGGNKFF
j_call: TRBJ2-5; v_call: TRBV20-1; clone_size: many; d_call: TRBD2; cdr3_nt: TGCAGTGCTATTTATACTAGCGGGAGAGGAGAGACCCAGTACTTC; cdr3_aa: CSAIYTSGRGETQYF
j_call: TRBJ2-1; v_call: TRBV6-2/TRBV6-3; clone_size: few; d_call: TRBD1; cdr3_nt: TGTGCCAGCAGTTACGGTTACCCGGACAGGGGAAATGAGCAGTTCTTC; cdr3_aa: CASSYGYPDRGNEQFF
j_call: TRBJ2-3; v_call: TRBV25-1; clone_size: many; d_call: NA; cdr3_nt: TGTGCCAGCACCGGCCCGCTTCAGACGGATACGCAGTATTTT; cdr3_aa: CASTGPLQTDTQYF
j_call: TRBJ1-2; v_call: TRBV9; clone_size: NA; d_call: TRBD1; cdr3_nt: TGTGCCAGCAGCCCGAGGGACAGCTATGGCTACACCTTC; cdr3_aa: CASSPRDSYGYTF
j_call: TRBJ2-1; v_call: TRBV9; clone_size: many; d_call: NA; cdr3_nt: TGTGCCAGCAGCGTAGCTGTCAGCAACTACAATGAGCAGTTCTTC; cdr3_aa: CASSVAVSNYNEQFF
j_call: TRBJ1-2; v_call: TRBV5-4; clone_size: many; d_call: NA; cdr3_nt: TGTGCCAGCAGCTTGGAAGGTCTCGACATCTCGGGCTACACCTTC; cdr3_aa: CASSLEGLDISGYTF